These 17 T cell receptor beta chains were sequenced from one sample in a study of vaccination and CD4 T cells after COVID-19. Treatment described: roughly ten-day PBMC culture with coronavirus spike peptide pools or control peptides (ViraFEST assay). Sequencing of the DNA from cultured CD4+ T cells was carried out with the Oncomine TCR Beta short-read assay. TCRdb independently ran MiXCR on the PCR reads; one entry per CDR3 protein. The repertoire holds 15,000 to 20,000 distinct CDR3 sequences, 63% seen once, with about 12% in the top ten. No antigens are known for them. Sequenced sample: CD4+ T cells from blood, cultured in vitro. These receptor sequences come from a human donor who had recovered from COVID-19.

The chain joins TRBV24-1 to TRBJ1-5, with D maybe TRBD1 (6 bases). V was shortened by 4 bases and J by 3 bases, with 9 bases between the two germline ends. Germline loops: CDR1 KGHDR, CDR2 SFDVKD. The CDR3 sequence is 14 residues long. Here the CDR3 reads CATSERQVNQPQHF. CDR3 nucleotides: TGTGCCACCAGTGAACGACAGGTCAATCAGCCCCAGCATTTT.

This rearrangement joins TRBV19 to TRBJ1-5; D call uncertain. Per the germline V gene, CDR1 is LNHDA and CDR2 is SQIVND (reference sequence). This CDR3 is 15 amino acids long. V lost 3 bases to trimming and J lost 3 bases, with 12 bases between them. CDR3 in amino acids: CASSIVRQTNQPQHF. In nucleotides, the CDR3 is TGTGCCAGTAGTATTGTTCGACAAACCAATCAGCCCCAGCATTTT.

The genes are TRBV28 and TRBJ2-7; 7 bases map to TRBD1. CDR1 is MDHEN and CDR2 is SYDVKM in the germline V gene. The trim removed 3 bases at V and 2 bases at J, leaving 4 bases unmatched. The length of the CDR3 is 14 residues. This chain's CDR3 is CASSLGQPPYEQYF. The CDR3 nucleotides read TGTGCCAGCAGTTTGGGACAGCCACCCTACGAGCAGTACTTC. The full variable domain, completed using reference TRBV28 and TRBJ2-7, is DVKVTQSSRYLVKRTGEKVFLECVQDMDHENMFWYRQDPGLGLRLIYFSYDVKMKEKGDIPEGYSVSREKKERFSLILESASTNQTSMYLCASSLGQPPYEQYFGPGTRLTVT.

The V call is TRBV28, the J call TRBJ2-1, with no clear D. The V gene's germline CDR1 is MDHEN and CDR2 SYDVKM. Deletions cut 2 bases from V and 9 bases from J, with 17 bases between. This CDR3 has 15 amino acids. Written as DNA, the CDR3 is TGTGCCAGCAGTTTAATCGGGCAGAAGCTCGGTGAGCAGTTCTTC. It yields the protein CASSLIGQKLGEQFF.

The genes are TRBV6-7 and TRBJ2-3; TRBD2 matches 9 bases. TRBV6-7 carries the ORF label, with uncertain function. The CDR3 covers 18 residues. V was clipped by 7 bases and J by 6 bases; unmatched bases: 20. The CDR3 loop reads CASILWSGLAIVFDTQYF. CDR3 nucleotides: TGTGCCAGCATCCTTTGGTCCGGACTAGCGATCGTCTTCGATACGCAGTATTTT.

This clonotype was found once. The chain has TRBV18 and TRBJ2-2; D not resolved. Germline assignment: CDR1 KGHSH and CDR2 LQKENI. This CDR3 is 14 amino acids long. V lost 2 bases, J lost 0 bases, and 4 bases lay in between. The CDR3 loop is CASSPGANTGELFF. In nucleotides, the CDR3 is TGTGCCAGCTCACCAGGGGCGAACACCGGGGAGCTGTTTTTT.

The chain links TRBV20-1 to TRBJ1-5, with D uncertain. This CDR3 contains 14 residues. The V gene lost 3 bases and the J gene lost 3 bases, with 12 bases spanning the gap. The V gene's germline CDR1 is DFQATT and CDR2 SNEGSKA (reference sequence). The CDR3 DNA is TGCAGTGCTAGTTTCCGGGCCAACAATCAGCCCCAGCATTTT. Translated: CSASFRANNQPQHF.

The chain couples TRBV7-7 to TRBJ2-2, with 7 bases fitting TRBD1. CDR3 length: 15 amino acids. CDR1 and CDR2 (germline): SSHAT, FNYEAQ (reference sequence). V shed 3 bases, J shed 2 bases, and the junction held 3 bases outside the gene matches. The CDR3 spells CASSFLGGNTGELFF. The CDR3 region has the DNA TGTGCCAGCAGCTTCTTAGGGGGCAACACCGGGGAGCTGTTTTTT.

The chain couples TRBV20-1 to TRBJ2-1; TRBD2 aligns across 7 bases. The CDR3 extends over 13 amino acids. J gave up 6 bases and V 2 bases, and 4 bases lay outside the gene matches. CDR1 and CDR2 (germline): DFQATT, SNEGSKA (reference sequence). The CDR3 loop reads CSARWGGVNEQFF. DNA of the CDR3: TGCAGTGCTAGATGGGGAGGGGTCAATGAGCAGTTCTTC.

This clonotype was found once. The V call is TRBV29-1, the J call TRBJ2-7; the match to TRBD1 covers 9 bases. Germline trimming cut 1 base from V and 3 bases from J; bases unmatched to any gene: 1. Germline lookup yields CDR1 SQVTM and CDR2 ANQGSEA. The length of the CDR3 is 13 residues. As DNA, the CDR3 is TGCAGCGTTGAAGTGGGACAGGGCTACGAGCAGTACTTC. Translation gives CSVEVGQGYEQYF.

The CDR3 DNA sequence: TGCGCCAGCAGTGCTGGACAGGGGTCTGGCTACACCTTC. It specifies CASSAGQGSGYTF. The chain recombines TRBV10-2 with TRBJ1-2; 9 bases are shared with TRBD1. CDR1 and CDR2 (germline): WSHSY, SAAADI. The ends lost 4 bases at V and 7 bases at J; junction bases unmatched: 4. CDR3 length equals 13 residues.

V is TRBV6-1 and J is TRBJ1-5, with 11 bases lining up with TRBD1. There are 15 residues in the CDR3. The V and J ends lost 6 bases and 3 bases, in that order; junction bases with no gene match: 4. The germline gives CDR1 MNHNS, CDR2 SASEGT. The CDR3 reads CASRGDRGVNQPQHF. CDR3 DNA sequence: TGTGCCAGCAGAGGGGACAGGGGGGTCAATCAGCCCCAGCATTTT.

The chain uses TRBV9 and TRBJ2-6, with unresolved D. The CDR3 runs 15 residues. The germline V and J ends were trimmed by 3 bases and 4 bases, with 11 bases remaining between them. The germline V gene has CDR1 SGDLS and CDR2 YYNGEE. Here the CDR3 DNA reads TGTGCCAGCAGCGATAGATCGGCCGGGGCCAACGTCCTGACTTTC. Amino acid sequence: CASSDRSAGANVLTF.

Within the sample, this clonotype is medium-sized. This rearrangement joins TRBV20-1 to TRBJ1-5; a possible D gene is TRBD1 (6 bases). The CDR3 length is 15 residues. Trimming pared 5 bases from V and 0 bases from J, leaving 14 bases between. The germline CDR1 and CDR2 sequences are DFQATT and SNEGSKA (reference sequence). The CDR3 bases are TGCAGTGCTGGGGGGGGCGCTTATAGCAATCAGCCCCAGCATTTT. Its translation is CSAGGGAYSNQPQHF.

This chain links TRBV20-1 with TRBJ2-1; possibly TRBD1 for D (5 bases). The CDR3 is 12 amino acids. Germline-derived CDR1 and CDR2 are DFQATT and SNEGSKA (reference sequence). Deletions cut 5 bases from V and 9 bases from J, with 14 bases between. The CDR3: CSAGRQRIEQFF. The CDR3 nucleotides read TGCAGTGCTGGAAGACAGCGCATTGAGCAGTTCTTC.

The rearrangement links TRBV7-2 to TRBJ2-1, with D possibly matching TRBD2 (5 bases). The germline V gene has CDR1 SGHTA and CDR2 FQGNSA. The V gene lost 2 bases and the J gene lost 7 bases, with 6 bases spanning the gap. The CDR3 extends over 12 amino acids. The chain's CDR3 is CASSLWRNEQFF. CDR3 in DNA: TGTGCCAGCAGCTTATGGAGGAATGAGCAGTTCTTC.

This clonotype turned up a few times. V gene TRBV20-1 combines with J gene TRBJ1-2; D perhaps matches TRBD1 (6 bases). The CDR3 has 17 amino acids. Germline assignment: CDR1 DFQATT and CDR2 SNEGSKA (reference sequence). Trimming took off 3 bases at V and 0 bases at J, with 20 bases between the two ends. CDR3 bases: TGCAGTGCTAGTGAAGATGTCAGGGGTCCCGCTAACTATGGCTACACCTTC. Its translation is CSASEDVRGPANYGYTF.